This T cell receptor beta chain was retrieved from a study of identical twins. Whole-study findings and limits: The models gave estimates that fell short of the out-of-frame TCR alpha sharing seen in monozygotic twins.

About this clonotype: The antigen is undetermined.

Germline V gene sequence: CDR1 DFQATT, CDR2 SNEGSKA (reference sequence). The length of the CDR3 is 16 residues. The trim removed 2 bases at V and 6 bases at J, leaving 13 bases unmatched. With no exceptions, donors were healthy Caucasians. Template switching introduced a universal primer site, and the cDNA bore unique molecular identifiers. TCRdb ran MiXCR on the 5' RACE reads and lists one entry per CDR3 protein. The table has about 1.7 million distinct CDR3 sequences, about 32% seen once. V gene TRBV20-1 combines with J gene TRBJ2-7; 10 nucleotides align to TRBD1. The specimen was cord blood. The receptor was isolated from a newborn girl in good health. The CDR3 sequence is CSARPRQGAPRSEQYF. The CDR3 DNA reads TGCAGTGCTAGACCGCGACAGGGGGCTCCTCGTAGCGAGCAGTACTTC.